This T cell receptor beta chain was captured in a study of Tregs in tolerant kidney transplant recipients. Study information: Recipients received nonmyeloablative bone marrow transplants from related graft donors, with transient mixed chimerism. Study-wide results and caveats: Tolerant patients' donor-specific Tregs expanded beyond overall Tregs, suggesting antigen-driven growth.

Per the germline V gene, CDR1 is MDHEN and CDR2 is SYDVKM. Between the trimmed V and J ends, which lost 9 bases and 2 bases, there was a span of 16 bases. This CDR3 contains 14 residues. Profiling relied on immunoSEQ multiplex PCR, and the TCRdb table lists in-frame clones only, not all of them. The data contain about 100,000 clones, approximately 93% of them singletons. To note about this clone: Its cognate antigen is unknown.

Specimen: CD4+ T cells from blood, collected before the transplant. The sequence came from a human donor who received a combined kidney and bone marrow transplant. The rearrangement joins TRBV28 to TRBJ1-2; weak D call: TRBD1 (5 bases). This chain's CDR3 is CASGGVEENYGYTF. CDR3 DNA: TGTGCCAGTGGGGGGGTAGAGGAGAACTATGGCTACACCTTC.